This is a list of T cell receptor beta chains from one sample in a study of control samples from healthy donors and cancer patients. Assay: immunoSEQ multiplex PCR; the TCRdb copy retains only in-frame clones and omits some. This sample has some 150,000 clones, with about 94% found just once. The material sequenced was blood. The receptor set was obtained from a man in his forties in good health. Both conserved end residues are part of each CDR3. The D gene is left open where the match is weak. Clone size is stated in some rows and not others, as once, few, many or a class when expanded.

>NA|TRBV11-2|TRBD1|TRBJ2-2
CASRYRGTGELFF
TGTGCCAGCAGATACAGGGGAACCGGGGAGCTGTTTTTT
>NA|TRBV7-2|NA|TRBJ1-3
CASRESSGNTIYF
TGTGCCTCCCGTGAATCCTCTGGAAACACCATATATTTT
>NA|TRBV5-4|NA|TRBJ1-6
CASTWFVGSPLHF
TGTGCCAGCACCTGGTTTGTGGGTTCACCCCTCCACTTT
>NA|TRBV2|NA|TRBJ1-6
CASSLTGISPLHF
TGTGCCAGCAGTTTGACAGGAATCTCACCCCTCCACTTT
>NA|TRBV2|NA|TRBJ2-2
CATGVLSGTGELFF
TGTGCCACTGGGGTTCTATCGGGCACCGGGGAGCTGTTTTTT
>NA|TRBV9|TRBD1|TRBJ1-2
CASSATGANYGYTF
TGTGCCAGCAGCGCGACAGGGGCGAACTATGGCTACACCTTC
>NA|TRBV5-1|TRBD2|TRBJ2-3
CASSSLGTSGDTQYF
TGCGCCAGCAGCTCCCTAGGGACTAGCGGAGATACGCAGTATTTT
>once|TRBV6-5|TRBD2|TRBJ2-3
CASSPSGGLDTQYF
TGTGCCAGCAGTCCTAGCGGGGGATTAGATACGCAGTATTTT
>NA|TRBV30|NA|TRBJ1-1
CAWSASAGLPLQTF
TGTGCCTGGAGTGCGTCCGCGGGTCTCCCACTGCAGACATTT
>NA|TRBV3-1/TRBV3-2|NA|TRBJ1-1
CASSQDAGTEAFF
TGTGCCAGCAGCCAAGATGCGGGAACTGAAGCTTTCTTT
>NA|TRBV24-1|TRBD1|TRBJ1-2
CATSDIAGGGYTF
TGTGCCACCAGTGATATAGCAGGGGGCGGCTACACCTTC
>NA|TRBV27|NA|TRBJ1-5
CASSIGSRDQPQHF
TGTGCCAGCAGTATCGGGTCTCGGGATCAGCCCCAGCATTTT
>NA|TRBV5-1|NA|TRBJ1-5
CASTTAPNQPQHF
TGCGCCAGCACCACTGCCCCTAATCAGCCCCAGCATTTT
>NA|TRBV18|NA|TRBJ1-2
CASSPGLIYGYTF
TGTGCCAGCTCACCGGGACTAATCTATGGCTACACCTTC
>NA|TRBV9|TRBD1|TRBJ2-3
CASSPGQTTDTQYF
TGTGCCAGCAGCCCGGGACAGACCACAGATACGCAGTATTTT
>NA|TRBV28|NA|TRBJ1-5
CASSLPGGGQPQHF
TGTGCCAGCAGTTTGCCCGGGGGCGGTCAGCCCCAGCATTTT
>NA|TRBV18|NA|TRBJ1-1
CASSPQLNTEAFF
TGTGCCAGCTCACCACAACTGAACACTGAAGCTTTCTTT
>NA|TRBV9|NA|TRBJ1-1
CASSEQGWTEAFF
TGTGCCAGCAGCGAACAGGGCTGGACTGAAGCTTTCTTT
>NA|TRBV5-4|NA|TRBJ1-3
CASSRPGTGRNTIYF
TGTGCCAGCAGCCGCCCCGGAACAGGGAGAAACACCATATATTTT
>NA|TRBV28|NA|TRBJ1-5
CASSLDGSNQPQHF
TGTGCCAGCAGTTTAGACGGGAGCAATCAGCCCCAGCATTTT
>few|TRBV12-3/TRBV12-4|NA|TRBJ1-2
CASSQTRDGYTF
TGTGCCAGCAGTCAGACCCGGGATGGCTACACCTTC
>NA|TRBV11-2|TRBD1|TRBJ1-2
CASSGTGGFDGYTF
TGTGCCAGTTCCGGGACAGGGGGTTTCGATGGCTACACCTTC
>NA|TRBV10-2|TRBD2|TRBJ2-5
CASKTISGGARETQYF
TGCGCCAGCAAGACCATTAGCGGGGGGGCACGGGAGACCCAGTACTTC
>NA|TRBV6-4|TRBD1|TRBJ2-3
CASSDSGQGTDTQYF
TGTGCCAGCAGTGACTCAGGACAGGGAACAGATACGCAGTATTTT
>NA|TRBV10-1|NA|TRBJ1-1
CASITREENTEAFF
TGCGCCAGCATCACTAGGGAGGAGAACACTGAAGCTTTCTTT
>NA|TRBV28|NA|TRBJ1-6
CASSFGGPNSPLHF
TGTGCCAGCAGTTTCGGAGGCCCCAATTCACCCCTCCACTTT
>NA|TRBV28|TRBD2|TRBJ2-3
CASSPGLAYSTDTQYF
TGTGCCAGCAGTCCCGGACTAGCGTATAGCACAGATACGCAGTATTTT
>once|TRBV3-1/TRBV3-2|TRBD1|TRBJ2-3
CASSQELQGAYTDTQYF
TGTGCCAGCAGCCAGGAACTACAGGGGGCCTACACAGATACGCAGTATTTT
>NA|TRBV18|TRBD1|TRBJ1-5
CASSPRQGGGQPQHF
TGTGCCAGCTCACCGAGACAGGGAGGCGGTCAGCCCCAGCATTTT
>NA|TRBV2|NA|TRBJ2-1
CASSETPYNEQFF
TGTGCCAGCAGCGAGACTCCCTACAATGAGCAGTTCTTC
>NA|TRBV10-3|NA|TRBJ1-5
CAISESGPRTGNQPQHF
TGTGCCATCAGTGAGAGTGGGCCGCGTACAGGCAATCAGCCCCAGCATTTT
>NA|TRBV11-2|TRBD1|TRBJ1-3
CASTASGTAISSGNTIYF
TGTGCCAGCACCGCTTCCGGGACAGCCATTAGCTCTGGAAACACCATATATTTT
>NA|TRBV18|NA|TRBJ1-2
CASSPSGDYGYTF
TGTGCCAGCTCACCATCAGGGGACTATGGCTACACCTTC
>NA|TRBV30|NA|TRBJ2-7
CAWSVSFVEYF
TGTGCCTGGAGTGTGTCTTTTGTGGAGTACTTC
>NA|TRBV10-2|TRBD1|TRBJ1-2
CASTSGTAYGYTF
TGCGCCAGCACTTCCGGGACAGCCTATGGCTACACCTTC
>NA|TRBV4-2|NA|TRBJ1-4
CASSRREDEKLFF
TGTGCCAGCAGCCGGCGGGAGGACGAAAAACTGTTTTTT
>NA|TRBV19|NA|TRBJ2-6
CASSTTVSGANVLTF
TGTGCCAGTAGTACGACAGTATCTGGGGCCAACGTCCTGACTTTC
>NA|TRBV6-5|TRBD1|TRBJ2-7
CASSPSTGSSYEQYF
TGTGCCAGCAGCCCCTCGACAGGGAGCTCCTACGAGCAGTACTTC
>once|TRBV7-2|NA|TRBJ1-6
CASSLGFRSSYNSPLHF
TGTGCCAGCAGCTTAGGGTTCCGCAGCTCCTATAATTCACCCCTCCACTTT
>NA|TRBV5-1|NA|TRBJ1-1
CASTLEGQNTEAFF
TGCGCCAGCACCTTGGAGGGGCAGAACACTGAAGCTTTCTTT
>NA|TRBV30|NA|TRBJ1-4
CAWSGGGGEKLFF
TGTGCCTGGAGTGGTGGAGGCGGTGAAAAACTGTTTTTT
>NA|TRBV6-5|NA|TRBJ1-1
CASRSRGMNTEAFF
TGTGCCAGCAGAAGCCGGGGCATGAACACTGAAGCTTTCTTT
>NA|TRBV11-2|NA|TRBJ2-1
CASSLVAEQFF
TGTGCCAGCAGCCTCGTCGCTGAGCAGTTCTTC
>NA|TRBV18|NA|TRBJ2-1
CASSPRESYNEQFF
TGTGCCAGCTCACCCAGGGAGTCCTACAATGAGCAGTTCTTC
>NA|TRBV2|NA|TRBJ2-3
CASGPEGGEARTDTQYF
TGTGCCAGCGGTCCCGAGGGTGGGGAGGCACGGACAGATACGCAGTATTTT
>NA|TRBV30|NA|TRBJ1-6
CAWSLGLGNSPLHF
TGTGCCTGGAGTTTAGGACTGGGTAATTCACCCCTCCACTTT
>NA|TRBV19|NA|TRBJ1-4
CASRRTGGEKLFF
TGTGCCAGTAGGCGAACCGGAGGGGAAAAACTGTTTTTT
>NA|TRBV19|TRBD1|TRBJ2-2
CASKSETGYTGELFF
TGTGCCAGTAAGTCGGAGACAGGGTACACCGGGGAGCTGTTTTTT
>NA|TRBV30|NA|TRBJ1-5
CAWSPDGNQPQHF
TGTGCCTGGAGTCCGGACGGCAATCAGCCCCAGCATTTT